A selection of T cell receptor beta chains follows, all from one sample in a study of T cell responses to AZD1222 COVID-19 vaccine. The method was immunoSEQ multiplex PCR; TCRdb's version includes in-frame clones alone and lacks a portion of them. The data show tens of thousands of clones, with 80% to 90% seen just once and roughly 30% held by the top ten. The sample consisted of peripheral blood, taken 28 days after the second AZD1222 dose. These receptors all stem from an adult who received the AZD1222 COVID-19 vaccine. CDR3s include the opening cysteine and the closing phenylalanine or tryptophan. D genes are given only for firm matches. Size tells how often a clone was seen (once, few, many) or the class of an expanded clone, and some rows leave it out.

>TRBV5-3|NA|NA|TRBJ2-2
CARSPANTGELFF
TGTGCCAGAAGCCCCGCGAACACCGGGGAGCTGTTTTTT
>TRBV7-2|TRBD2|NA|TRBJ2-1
CASSSQPQTSTEQFF
TGTGCCAGCAGCTCTCAACCGCAGACTAGCACTGAGCAGTTCTTC
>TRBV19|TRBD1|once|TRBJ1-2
CASTPWGDRGDGYTF
TGTGCCAGTACCCCCTGGGGGGACAGGGGCGATGGCTACACCTTC
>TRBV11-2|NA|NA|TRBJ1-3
CASSPRLGSGNTIYF
TGTGCCAGCAGCCCTAGGCTGGGTTCTGGAAACACCATATATTTT
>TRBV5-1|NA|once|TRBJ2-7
CASSRTETYEQYF
TGCGCCAGCAGCCGGACGGAGACCTACGAGCAGTACTTC
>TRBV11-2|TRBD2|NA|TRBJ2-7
CASSLDPLAGVYEQYF
TGTGCCAGCAGCTTAGATCCCCTAGCGGGTGTCTACGAGCAGTACTTC
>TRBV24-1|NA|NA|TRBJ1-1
CATRGVERNTEAFF
TGTGCCACCAGGGGTGTTGAGAGGAACACTGAAGCTTTCTTT
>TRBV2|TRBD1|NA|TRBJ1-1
CASRGRTGENTEAFF
TGTGCCAGCAGGGGAAGGACAGGGGAGAACACTGAAGCTTTCTTT
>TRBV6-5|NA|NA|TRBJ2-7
CASSYHQGREYEQYF
TGTGCCAGCAGTTACCATCAGGGAAGGGAGTACGAGCAGTACTTC
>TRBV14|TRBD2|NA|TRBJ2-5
CASSQGNSGRTETQYF
TGTGCCAGCAGCCAAGGAAATAGCGGGAGGACCGAGACCCAGTACTTC
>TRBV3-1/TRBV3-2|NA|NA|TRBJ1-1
CASSHGGSNTEAFF
TGTGCCAGCAGCCATGGGGGGTCGAACACTGAAGCTTTCTTT
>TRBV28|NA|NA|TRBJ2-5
CASSSGTETQYF
TGTGCCAGCAGTTCTGGGACGGAGACCCAGTACTTC
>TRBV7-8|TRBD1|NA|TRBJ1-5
CASSPIQGINQPQHF
TGTGCCAGCAGCCCGATACAGGGGATCAATCAGCCCCAGCATTTT
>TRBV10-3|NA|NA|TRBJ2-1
CAISRVFEGASYNEQFF
TGTGCCATCAGTAGGGTTTTCGAGGGAGCAAGCTACAATGAGCAGTTCTTC
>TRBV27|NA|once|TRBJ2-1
CASSLRRRDRLINEQFF
TGTGCCAGCAGTTTGCGGCGCCGGGACCGACTCATCAATGAGCAGTTCTTC
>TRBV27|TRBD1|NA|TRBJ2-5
CASSQTGTEETQYF
TGTGCCAGCAGCCAAACCGGGACAGAAGAGACCCAGTACTTC
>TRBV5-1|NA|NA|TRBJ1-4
CASSLRTGGEKLFF
TGCGCCAGCAGCTTGAGAACGGGCGGTGAAAAACTGTTTTTT
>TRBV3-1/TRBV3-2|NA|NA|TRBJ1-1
CASSQDGGWNTEAFF
TGTGCCAGCAGCCAAGACGGGGGATGGAACACTGAAGCTTTCTTT
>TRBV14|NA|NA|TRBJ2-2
CASSQVRHRGTGELFF
TGTGCCAGCAGCCAAGTAAGGCACAGAGGAACCGGGGAGCTGTTTTTT
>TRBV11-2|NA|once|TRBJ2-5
CASSPPSASGGTQYF
TGTGCCAGCAGCCCGCCTTCGGCCTCTGGAGGGACCCAGTACTTC
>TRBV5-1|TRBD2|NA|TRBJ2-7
CASSLGLGNEQYF
TGCGCCAGCAGCCTGGGACTAGGGAACGAGCAGTACTTC
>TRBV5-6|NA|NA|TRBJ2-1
CASSYRALYYNEQFF
TGTGCCAGCAGCTACCGGGCCCTATACTACAATGAGCAGTTCTTC
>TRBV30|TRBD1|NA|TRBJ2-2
CAWITKGAGAGELFF
TGTGCCTGGATTACAAAGGGGGCAGGTGCCGGGGAGCTGTTTTTT
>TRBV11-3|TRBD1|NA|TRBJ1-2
CASSPSGQGLYGYTF
TGTGCCAGCAGCCCCTCAGGACAGGGGCTCTATGGCTACACCTTC
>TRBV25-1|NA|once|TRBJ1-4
CASQNGEKLFF
TGTGCCAGCCAAAACGGGGAAAAACTGTTTTTT
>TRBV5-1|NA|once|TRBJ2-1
CASSLAPKRDTTNEQFF
TGCGCCAGCAGCTTGGCCCCCAAGAGGGACACAACGAATGAGCAGTTCTTC
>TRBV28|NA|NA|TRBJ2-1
CASSPTGTEQFF
TGTGCCAGCAGTCCCACAGGGACTGAGCAGTTCTTC
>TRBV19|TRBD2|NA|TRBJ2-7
CASSIFGTSGNYEQYF
TGTGCCAGTAGTATTTTTGGGACTAGCGGCAACTACGAGCAGTACTTC
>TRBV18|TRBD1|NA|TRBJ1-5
CASSQGTGGNQPQHF
TGTGCCAGCTCTCAAGGGACAGGCGGCAATCAGCCCCAGCATTTT
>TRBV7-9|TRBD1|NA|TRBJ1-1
CASSPSQGGTEAFF
TGTGCCAGCAGCCCATCCCAGGGGGGCACTGAAGCTTTCTTT
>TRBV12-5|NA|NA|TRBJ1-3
CASGPDSDTIYF
TGTGCTAGTGGTCCCGATAGCGACACCATATATTTT